This T cell receptor (beta chain) was observed in a study of blood T cell repertoires in COVID-19. About the study: Researchers got acute and convalescent COVID-19 samples from the United States, Italy and Spain. T cells, B-cell-depleted T cells, or PBMCs supplied cDNA or gDNA.

Measured with immunoSEQ multiplex PCR; TCRdb has only the in-frame clones, and not every one. Of roughly 250,000 clones in the sample, about 89% are singletons; the top ten hold around 0.84%. This clone was picked up one time. CDR3 size: 15 residues. Germline assignment: CDR1 SGHAT and CDR2 FQNNGV. J was trimmed by 3 bases and V by 5 bases; bases with no gene match: 6. Sequenced material: peripheral blood. The source of this sequence is a man under 40 with acute or convalescent COVID-19. The rearrangement links TRBV11-2 to TRBJ2-1; 8 bases fit TRBD1. For the CDR3, the DNA is TGTGCCAGCAGCCCAGGGACAGGAGTCTACAATGAGCAGTTCTTC. It translates to CASSPGTGVYNEQFF.